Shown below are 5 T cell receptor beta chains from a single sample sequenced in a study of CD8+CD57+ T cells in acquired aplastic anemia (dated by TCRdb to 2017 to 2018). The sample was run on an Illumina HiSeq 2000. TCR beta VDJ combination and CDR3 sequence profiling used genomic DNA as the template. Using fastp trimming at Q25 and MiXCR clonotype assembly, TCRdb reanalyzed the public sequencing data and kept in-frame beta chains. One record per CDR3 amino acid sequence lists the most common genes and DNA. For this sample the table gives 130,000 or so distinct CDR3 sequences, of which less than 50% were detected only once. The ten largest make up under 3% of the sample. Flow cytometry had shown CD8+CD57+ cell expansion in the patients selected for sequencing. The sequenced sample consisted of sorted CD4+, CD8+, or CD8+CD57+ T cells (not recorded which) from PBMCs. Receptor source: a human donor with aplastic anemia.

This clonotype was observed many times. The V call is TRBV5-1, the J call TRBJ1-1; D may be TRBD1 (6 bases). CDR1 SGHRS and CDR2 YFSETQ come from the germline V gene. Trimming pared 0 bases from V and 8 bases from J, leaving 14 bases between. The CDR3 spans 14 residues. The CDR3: CASSLEGGSREAFF. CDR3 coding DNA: TGCGCCAGCAGCTTGGAAGGGGGGTCGAGGGAAGCTTTCTTT.

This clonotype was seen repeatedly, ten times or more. In DNA form, the CDR3 reads TGTGCCAGCAGCTTGGTGACAAGGAACACTGAAGCTTTCTTT. This sequence encodes CASSLVTRNTEAFF. The rearrangement joins TRBV5-5 to TRBJ1-1; D remains ambiguous. Deletions cut 0 bases from V and 1 base from J, with 7 bases between. This CDR3 is 14 amino acids long. From germline, CDR1 is SGHKS and CDR2 YYEKEE (reference sequence).

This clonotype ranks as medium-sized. CDR3 protein: CATSDSQETQYF. The DNA for the CDR3 is TGTGCCACCAGTGATTCGCAAGAGACCCAGTACTTC. The chain combines TRBV24-1 with TRBJ2-5; D unresolved. In germline, CDR1 is KGHDR, CDR2 SFDVKD. Trimming left V 2 bases short and J 2 bases short, with 2 bases between. CDR3 length: 12 amino acids.

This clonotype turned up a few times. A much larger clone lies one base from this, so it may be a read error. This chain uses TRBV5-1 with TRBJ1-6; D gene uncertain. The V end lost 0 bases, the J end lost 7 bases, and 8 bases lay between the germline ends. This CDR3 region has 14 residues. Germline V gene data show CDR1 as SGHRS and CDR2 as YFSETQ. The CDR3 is CASSLERGNSPLHF. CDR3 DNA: TGCGCCAGCAGCTTGGAACGGGGAAATTCACCCCTCCACTTT.

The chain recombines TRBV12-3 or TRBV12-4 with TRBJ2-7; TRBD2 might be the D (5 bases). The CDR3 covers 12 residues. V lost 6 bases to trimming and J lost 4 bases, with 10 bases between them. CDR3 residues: CASRRTGYEQYF. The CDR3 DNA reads TGTGCCAGCAGGCGGACGGGGTACGAGCAGTACTTC.